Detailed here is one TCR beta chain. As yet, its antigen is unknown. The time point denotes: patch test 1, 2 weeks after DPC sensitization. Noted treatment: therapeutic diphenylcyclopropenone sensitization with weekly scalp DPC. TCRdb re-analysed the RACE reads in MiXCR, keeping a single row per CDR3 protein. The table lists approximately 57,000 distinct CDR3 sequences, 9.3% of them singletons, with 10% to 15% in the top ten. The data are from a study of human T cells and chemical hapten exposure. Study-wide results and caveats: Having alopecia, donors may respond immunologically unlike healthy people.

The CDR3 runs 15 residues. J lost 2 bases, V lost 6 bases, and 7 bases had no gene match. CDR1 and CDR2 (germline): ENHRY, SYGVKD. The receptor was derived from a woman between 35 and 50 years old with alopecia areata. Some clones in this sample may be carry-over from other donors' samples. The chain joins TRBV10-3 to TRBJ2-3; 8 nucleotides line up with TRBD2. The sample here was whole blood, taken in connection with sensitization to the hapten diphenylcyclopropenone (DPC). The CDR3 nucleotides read TGTGCCATCAGGCCAGGACTAGCCTCCACAGATACGCAGTATTTT. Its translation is CAIRPGLASTDTQYF.